This T cell receptor (beta chain) was identified in a study of T cells in localized non-small cell lung cancer. This clone has a handful of counts. Its antigen is still unknown. Clones were read by immunoSEQ multiplex PCR, and TCRdb kept only the in-frame ones, dropping some. The sample carries 4,500 or so clones, around 20% recorded once. V was pared by 4 bases and J by 3 bases, with 6 bases of the junction left unmatched. Germline values: CDR1 SGHTA, CDR2 FQGNSA. This CDR3 is built from 15 residues. General observations from the study: A median of approximately 60 of the top 100 tumor clones appeared in adjacent lung, which was paired and uninvolved. The greatest T cell clonality was found in uninvolved adjacent lung (higher than in tumor). Sequencing, confined to only one tumor region, leaves heterogeneity possible.

The starting material was lung tumor tissue, obtained before any cancer treatment. The TCR was taken from a female donor at least 60 years old with stage I lung adenocarcinoma. The chain is built from TRBV7-2 and TRBJ2-3; 8 positions match TRBD2. The CDR3 sequence: CASSSGGPGTDTQYF. CDR3 coding DNA: TGTGCCAGCAGCTCGGGGGGGCCGGGGACAGATACGCAGTATTTT.